These 8 T cell receptor beta chains came from one sample sequenced in a study of CD8+ T cells in alopecia areata. As to treatment: oral pan-JAK inhibitor, 5-10 mg twice daily. cDNA reverse transcribed from extracted RNA served as the sequencing template. Here immunoSEQ multiplex PCR was the method, and the copy in TCRdb shows in-frame clones only, minus some. This sample has 150,000 to 200,000 clones, with 58% found just once. Sequencing was performed on CD8+ T cells sorted from blood, taken at week 24, from a patient treated with tofacitinib. All receptors derive from a human donor with alopecia areata.

V is TRBV6-5 and J is TRBJ2-5, with 7 bases matching TRBD1. The CDR3 spans 11 residues. The germline V gene has CDR1 MNHEY and CDR2 SVGAGI. J was trimmed by 5 bases and V by 10 bases; bases with no gene match: 4. The CDR3: CATGGIETQYF. DNA for the CDR3: TGTGCCACAGGGGGTATCGAGACCCAGTACTTC.

The chain joins TRBV11-2 to TRBJ1-1, with D tentatively TRBD1 (6 bases). The length of the CDR3 is 15 residues. The germline gives CDR1 SGHAT, CDR2 FQNNGV. V gave up 0 bases and J gave up 1 base, with 9 bases separating them. As DNA, the CDR3 is TGTGCCAGCAGCTTAGAGGTCAGGGGGAACACTGAAGCTTTCTTT. Protein sequence: CASSLEVRGNTEAFF.

This chain connects TRBV27 to TRBJ2-1, with 10 positions matching TRBD2. The CDR3 is 15 amino acids. The V gene end was trimmed by 4 bases and the J gene end by 3 bases; junction bases not matched to a gene: 3. CDR1 and CDR2 (germline): MNHEY, SMNVEV (reference sequence). DNA of the CDR3: TGTGCCAGCAGTTCCAGCGGGGGGGTCTACAATGAGCAGTTCTTC. Its translation is CASSSSGGVYNEQFF.

The chain couples TRBV29-1 to TRBJ2-1; unclear D gene. V lost 5 bases to trimming and J lost 6 bases, with 5 bases between them. CDR3 length equals 10 residues. Germline CDR1 SQVTM, CDR2 ANQGSEA. The CDR3, as DNA: TGCAGCGTTTTCCTCAATGAGCAGTTCTTC. The encoded protein is CSVFLNEQFF.

The chain couples TRBV5-6 to TRBJ2-4, with 9 positions matching TRBD2. Unmatched junction bases numbered 5, after V lost 3 bases and J lost 10 bases. The germline V gene encodes CDR1 SGHDT and CDR2 YYEEEE. The CDR3 has 13 amino acids. The CDR3 nucleotides are TGTGCCAGCAGCTCCGCCCTAGCGGGAATTCAGTACTTC. Its translation is CASSSALAGIQYF.

In this sample, this clone turned up once. The chain is built from TRBV30 and TRBJ1-2; 7 bases align to TRBD1. Germline CDR1 and CDR2: GTSNPN and SVGIG (reference sequence). The CDR3 sequence is 13 residues long. V was pared by 4 bases and J by 8 bases, with 10 bases of the junction left unmatched. CDR3 region: CAWTGDRDRGYTF. CDR3 nucleotides: TGTGCCTGGACTGGCGACAGGGATCGAGGCTACACCTTC.

The chain is built from TRBV5-5 and TRBJ2-1, with D unresolved. V lost 2 bases to trimming and J lost 5 bases, with 11 bases between them. Germline-derived CDR1 and CDR2 are SGHKS and YYEKEE (reference sequence). The CDR3 loop spans 14 amino acids. This CDR3 is CASSFSRSHNEQFF. CDR3 in DNA: TGTGCCAGCAGCTTCTCTAGGAGCCACAATGAGCAGTTCTTC.

This chain connects TRBV27 to TRBJ2-3; D unclear. Germline V gives CDR1 MNHEY, CDR2 SMNVEV (reference sequence). This CDR3 comprises 10 residues. The DNA of the CDR3 is TGTGCAGACACCACAGATACGCAGTATTTT. Translation: CADTTDTQYF.